The T cell receptor beta chain under discussion was sequenced for a study of early stage breast cancer tumors. General study results and limits: Enriched TCRB sequences shared across patients were mostly commonly generated sequences.

This table comes from immunoSEQ multiplex PCR, and its TCRdb copy is limited to in-frame clones, with some not included. The sample gives 45,000 to 60,000 clones, roughly 84% of which show up once; more than 1.1% is in the top ten. The CDR3 has 14 residues. CDR1 and CDR2 (germline): SGHTA, FQGNSA. The germline V and J ends were trimmed by 2 bases and 0 bases, with 8 bases remaining between them. Details on this clone: Its specificity is not known.

This chain uses TRBV7-2 with TRBJ2-7, with D hard to call. The source of this sequence is a person aged 50 to 59 with breast cancer. The source material was blood. The CDR3 DNA follows: TGTGCCAGCAGCTTAAAGGCAGACTCCTACGAGCAGTACTTC. Amino acid sequence: CASSLKADSYEQYF.